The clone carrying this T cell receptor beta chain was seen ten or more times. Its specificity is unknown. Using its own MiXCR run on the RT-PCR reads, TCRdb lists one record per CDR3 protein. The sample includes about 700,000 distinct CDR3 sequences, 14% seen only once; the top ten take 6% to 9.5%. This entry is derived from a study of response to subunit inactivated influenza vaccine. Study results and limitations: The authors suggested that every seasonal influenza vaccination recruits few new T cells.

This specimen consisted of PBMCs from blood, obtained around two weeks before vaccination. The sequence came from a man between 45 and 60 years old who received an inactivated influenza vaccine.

In nucleotides, the CDR3 is TGTGCCATCAGTTCCGGGAACCGGGAGACCCAGTACTTC. Translated: CAISSGNRETQYF. The chain joins TRBV10-3 to TRBJ2-5, with TRBD2 as a possible D gene (5 bases). Deletions cut 5 bases from V and 5 bases from J, with 12 bases between. Germline values: CDR1 ENHRY, CDR2 SYGVKD. The CDR3 totals 13 residues.